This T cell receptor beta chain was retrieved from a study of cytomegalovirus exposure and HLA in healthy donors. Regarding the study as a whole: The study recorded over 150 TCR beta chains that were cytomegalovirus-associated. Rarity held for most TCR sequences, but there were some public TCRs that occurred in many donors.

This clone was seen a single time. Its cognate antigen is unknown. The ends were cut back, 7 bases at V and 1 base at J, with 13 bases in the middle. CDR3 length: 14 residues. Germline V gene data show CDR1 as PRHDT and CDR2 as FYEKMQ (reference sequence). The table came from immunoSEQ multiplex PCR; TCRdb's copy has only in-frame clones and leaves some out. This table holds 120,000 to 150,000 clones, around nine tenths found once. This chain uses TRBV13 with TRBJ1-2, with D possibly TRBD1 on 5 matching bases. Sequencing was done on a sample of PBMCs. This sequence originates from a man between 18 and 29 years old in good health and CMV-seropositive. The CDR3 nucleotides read TGTGCCAGCATCAAAGGCAGGGTTAACTATGGCTACACCTTC. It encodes CASIKGRVNYGYTF.